A selection of T cell receptor beta chains follows, all from one sample in a study of control samples from healthy donors and cancer patients. The method was immunoSEQ multiplex PCR; TCRdb's version includes in-frame clones alone and lacks a portion of them. Of approximately 150,000 clones in the sample, 80% to 95% were seen once. The sample taken for sequencing was blood. The receptors come from a woman aged 40 to 55 in good health. CDR3s include the opening cysteine and the closing phenylalanine or tryptophan. The D gene is left open where the match is weak. The size of a clone is reported for some rows only, either as once, few or many, or as a class for expanded clones.

cdr3_aa: CASSTSPPDKGNTIYF
cdr3_nt: TGTGCCAGCAGCACAAGCCCCCCGGACAAGGGAAACACCATATATTTT
d_call: NA
j_call: TRBJ1-3
v_call: TRBV9
clone_size: NA

cdr3_aa: CASSPRSGANVLTF
cdr3_nt: TGTGCCAGCAGCCCCCGGTCTGGGGCCAACGTCCTGACTTTC
d_call: NA
j_call: TRBJ2-6
v_call: TRBV4-2
clone_size: NA

cdr3_aa: CASSTGSGYTF
cdr3_nt: TGTGCCAGCAGTACAGGGTCGGGCTACACCTTC
d_call: NA
j_call: TRBJ1-2
v_call: TRBV2
clone_size: NA

cdr3_aa: CASSYDRRRETQYF
cdr3_nt: TGTGCCAGCAGCTATGACAGACGTAGAGAGACCCAGTACTTC
d_call: NA
j_call: TRBJ2-5
v_call: TRBV6-5
clone_size: once

cdr3_aa: CASSPFTPDRFYGYTF
cdr3_nt: TGCGCCAGCAGCCCCTTCACCCCGGACCGATTCTATGGCTACACCTTC
d_call: NA
j_call: TRBJ1-2
v_call: TRBV4-1
clone_size: NA

cdr3_aa: CASSYSQGASTEAFF
cdr3_nt: TGTGCCAGCAGTTACTCCCAGGGGGCAAGCACTGAAGCTTTCTTT
d_call: TRBD1
j_call: TRBJ1-1
v_call: TRBV6-5
clone_size: NA

cdr3_aa: CASSYVGGFGLETQYF
cdr3_nt: TGTGCCAGCAGTTATGTCGGGGGGTTCGGGTTAGAGACCCAGTACTTC
d_call: TRBD2
j_call: TRBJ2-5
v_call: TRBV6-5
clone_size: NA

cdr3_aa: CATSRDFTPHTGELFF
cdr3_nt: TGTGCCACCAGCAGAGACTTCACACCCCACACCGGGGAGCTGTTTTTT
d_call: NA
j_call: TRBJ2-2
v_call: TRBV15
clone_size: once

cdr3_aa: CASSEVGSGVFYEQYF
cdr3_nt: TGTGCCAGCAGTGAAGTCGGGAGCGGGGTCTTCTACGAGCAGTACTTC
d_call: TRBD2
j_call: TRBJ2-7
v_call: TRBV6-1
clone_size: NA

cdr3_aa: CASTDRVGGRQSNEQFF
cdr3_nt: TGTGCCAGCACCGATAGGGTGGGTGGGCGGCAAAGCAATGAGCAGTTCTTC
d_call: NA
j_call: TRBJ2-1
v_call: TRBV11-2
clone_size: NA

cdr3_aa: CASSVDSGGPTNEQFF
cdr3_nt: TGTGCCAGCAGCGTAGACTCGGGGGGGCCTACTAATGAGCAGTTCTTC
d_call: TRBD2
j_call: TRBJ2-1
v_call: TRBV9
clone_size: NA

cdr3_aa: CASSQGALPYEQYF
cdr3_nt: TGCGCCAGCAGCCAAGGGGCCCTACCCTACGAGCAGTACTTC
d_call: NA
j_call: TRBJ2-7
v_call: TRBV4-1
clone_size: NA

cdr3_aa: CASSLTPQGYTEAFF
cdr3_nt: TGTGCCAGCAGTTTAACGCCTCAGGGGTACACTGAAGCTTTCTTT
d_call: NA
j_call: TRBJ1-1
v_call: TRBV6-6
clone_size: once

cdr3_aa: CASSSISGAFSYEQYF
cdr3_nt: TGTGCCAGTAGTAGTATTAGCGGGGCCTTTTCCTACGAGCAGTACTTC
d_call: TRBD2
j_call: TRBJ2-7
v_call: TRBV19
clone_size: NA

cdr3_aa: CAGNAGGEGYTF
cdr3_nt: TGTGCCGGCAATGCCGGGGGAGAAGGCTACACCTTC
d_call: NA
j_call: TRBJ1-2
v_call: TRBV7-9
clone_size: NA

cdr3_aa: CASSGWDGNTDTQYF
cdr3_nt: TGTGCCAGCAGTGGGTGGGACGGCAACACAGATACGCAGTATTTT
d_call: NA
j_call: TRBJ2-3
v_call: TRBV2
clone_size: NA

cdr3_aa: CASSSDRINSPLHF
cdr3_nt: TGTGCCAGCAGTTCGGACCGGATCAATTCACCCCTCCACTTT
d_call: NA
j_call: TRBJ1-6
v_call: TRBV27
clone_size: few

cdr3_aa: CASSLSMNTEAFF
cdr3_nt: TGTGCCAGCAGCTTATCAATGAACACTGAAGCTTTCTTT
d_call: NA
j_call: TRBJ1-1
v_call: TRBV11-2
clone_size: NA

cdr3_aa: CASSQPDRSGYGYTF
cdr3_nt: TGTGCCAGCAGCCAACCGGACAGGTCGGGTTATGGCTACACCTTC
d_call: TRBD1
j_call: TRBJ1-2
v_call: TRBV6-5
clone_size: NA

cdr3_aa: CASSLEGQGAYGYTF
cdr3_nt: TGCGCCAGCAGCTTGGAAGGACAGGGGGCCTATGGCTACACCTTC
d_call: TRBD1
j_call: TRBJ1-2
v_call: TRBV5-1
clone_size: once

cdr3_aa: CSVAGRFF
cdr3_nt: TGCAGTGTGGCGGGTCGGTTCTTC
d_call: NA
j_call: TRBJ2-1
v_call: TRBV20-1
clone_size: once

cdr3_aa: CASSLRDGSNYGYTF
cdr3_nt: TGCGCCAGCAGCTTGCGAGACGGGAGTAACTATGGCTACACCTTC
d_call: NA
j_call: TRBJ1-2
v_call: TRBV5-1
clone_size: NA

cdr3_aa: CATSRDKGFYSGYTF
cdr3_nt: TGTGCCACCAGCAGAGATAAGGGGTTCTACTCTGGCTACACCTTC
d_call: NA
j_call: TRBJ1-2
v_call: TRBV15
clone_size: NA